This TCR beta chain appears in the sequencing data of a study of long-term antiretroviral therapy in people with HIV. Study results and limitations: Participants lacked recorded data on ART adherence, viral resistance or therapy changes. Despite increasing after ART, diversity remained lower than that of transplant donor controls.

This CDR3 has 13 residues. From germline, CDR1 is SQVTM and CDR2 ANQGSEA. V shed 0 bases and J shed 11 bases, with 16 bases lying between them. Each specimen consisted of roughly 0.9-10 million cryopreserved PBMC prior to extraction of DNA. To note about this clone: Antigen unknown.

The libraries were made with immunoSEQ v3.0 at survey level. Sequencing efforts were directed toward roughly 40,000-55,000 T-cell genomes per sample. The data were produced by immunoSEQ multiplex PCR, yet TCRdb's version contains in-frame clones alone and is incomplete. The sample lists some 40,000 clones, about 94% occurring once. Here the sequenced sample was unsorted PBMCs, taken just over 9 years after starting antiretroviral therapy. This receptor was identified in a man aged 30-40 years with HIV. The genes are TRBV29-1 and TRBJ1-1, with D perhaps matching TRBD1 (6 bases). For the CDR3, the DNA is TGCAGCGTTGAAGATCGGGGGGGCCGCTTGGCTTTCTTT. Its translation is CSVEDRGGRLAFF.